This T cell receptor (beta chain) stems from a study of human T cells and chemical hapten exposure. A single record per CDR3 protein comes from TCRdb applying MiXCR to the RACE reads. The repertoire holds over 150,000 distinct CDR3 sequences, with 28% as singletons. Time point defined: patch test 3, about 24 weeks after DPC sensitization. As to treatment: therapeutic diphenylcyclopropenone sensitization with weekly scalp DPC. This clonotype was counted between two and nine times. Its antigen is not known. This CDR3 is 13 amino acids long. From germline, CDR1 is KGHDR and CDR2 SFDVKD. Regarding the study as a whole: While controls formed fewer of them, expanded TCRs formed significantly more large CDR3 similarity clusters.

This chain joins TRBV24-1 and TRBJ2-7; 8 bases map to TRBD2. The TCR originated in a young woman with alopecia areata. Some clones in this sample may be carry-over from other donors' samples. The starting material was whole blood, obtained in connection with sensitization to the hapten diphenylcyclopropenone (DPC). The CDR3 spells CAQTRVAGTEQYF. The CDR3 DNA reads as TGTGCTCAAACTCGGGTAGCGGGGACCGAGCAGTACTTC.